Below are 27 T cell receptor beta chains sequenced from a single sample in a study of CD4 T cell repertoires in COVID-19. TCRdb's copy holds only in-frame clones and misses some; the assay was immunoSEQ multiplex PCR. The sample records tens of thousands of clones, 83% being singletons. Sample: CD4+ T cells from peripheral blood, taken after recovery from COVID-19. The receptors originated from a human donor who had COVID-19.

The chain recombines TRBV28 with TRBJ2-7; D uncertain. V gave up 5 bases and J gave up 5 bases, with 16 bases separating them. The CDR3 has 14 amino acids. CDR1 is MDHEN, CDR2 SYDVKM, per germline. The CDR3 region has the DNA TGTGCCAGCAGTCCCGAGGACCTACCCCACGAGCAGTACTTC. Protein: CASSPEDLPHEQYF.

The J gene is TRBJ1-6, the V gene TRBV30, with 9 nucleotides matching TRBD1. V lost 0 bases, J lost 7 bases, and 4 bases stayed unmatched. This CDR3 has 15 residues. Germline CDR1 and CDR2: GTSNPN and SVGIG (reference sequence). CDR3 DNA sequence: TGTGCCTGGAGTGTAGGGACAGGGAAGAATTCACCCCTCCACTTT. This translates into CAWSVGTGKNSPLHF. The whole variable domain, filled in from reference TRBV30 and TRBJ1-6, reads SQTIHQWPATLVQPVGSPLSLECTVEGTSNPNLYWYRQAAGRGLQLLFYSVGIGQISSEVPQNLSASRPQDRQFILSSKKLLLSDSGFYLCAWSVGTGKNSPLHFGNGTRLTVT.

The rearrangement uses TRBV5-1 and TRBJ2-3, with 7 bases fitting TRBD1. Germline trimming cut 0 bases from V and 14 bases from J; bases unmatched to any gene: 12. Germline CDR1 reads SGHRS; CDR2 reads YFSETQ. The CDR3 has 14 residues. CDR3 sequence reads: CASSLERQGDRMYF. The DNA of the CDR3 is TGCGCCAGCAGCTTGGAACGACAGGGCGATCGGATGTATTTT.

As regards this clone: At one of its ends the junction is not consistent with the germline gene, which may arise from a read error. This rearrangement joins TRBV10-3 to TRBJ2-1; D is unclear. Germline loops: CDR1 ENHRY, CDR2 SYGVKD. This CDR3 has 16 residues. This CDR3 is CAISESVSWSSNEQFF. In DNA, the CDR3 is TGTGCCATCAGTGAGTCGGTATCCTGGTCCTCCAATGAGCAGTTCTTC.

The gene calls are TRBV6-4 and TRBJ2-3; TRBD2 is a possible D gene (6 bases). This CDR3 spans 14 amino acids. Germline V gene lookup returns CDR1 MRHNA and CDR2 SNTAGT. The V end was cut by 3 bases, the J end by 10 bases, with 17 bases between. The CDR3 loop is CASSEFQGGGPQYF. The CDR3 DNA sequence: TGTGCCAGCAGTGAGTTCCAGGGAGGTGGCCCGCAGTATTTT.

The chain's CDR3 is CASSFRDREREAFF. The CDR3 bases are TGTGCCAGCAGTTTCCGGGACAGGGAACGTGAAGCTTTCTTT. The chain is built from TRBV27 and TRBJ1-1; 9 nucleotides line up with TRBD1. Trimming removed 3 bases from V and 7 bases from J; junction bases left unmatched: 6. Per germline, CDR1 MNHEY and CDR2 SMNVEV (reference sequence). CDR3 length equals 14 residues.

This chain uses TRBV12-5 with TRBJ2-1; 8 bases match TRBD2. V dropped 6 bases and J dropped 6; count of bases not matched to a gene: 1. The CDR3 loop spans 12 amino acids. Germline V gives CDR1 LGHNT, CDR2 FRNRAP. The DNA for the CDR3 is TGTGCTAGTGGCGGACTAGCCAATGAGCAGTTCTTC. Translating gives CASGGLANEQFF.

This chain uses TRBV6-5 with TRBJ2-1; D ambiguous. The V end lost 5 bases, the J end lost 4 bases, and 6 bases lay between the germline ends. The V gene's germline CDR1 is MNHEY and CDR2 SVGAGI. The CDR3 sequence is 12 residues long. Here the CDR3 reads CASSTSYNEQFF. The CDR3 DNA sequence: TGTGCCAGCAGTACCTCGTACAATGAGCAGTTCTTC.

CDR3 amino acids: CSASRGTGVSEQYF. The DNA for the CDR3 is TGCAGTGCTAGTAGGGGGACAGGGGTGTCCGAGCAGTACTTC. This sequence joins TRBV20-1 and TRBJ2-7; 10 bases map to TRBD1. This CDR3 comprises 14 residues. Trimming cost V 3 bases and J 6 bases; bases outside gene matches: 8. From germline, CDR1 is DFQATT and CDR2 SNEGSKA (reference sequence).

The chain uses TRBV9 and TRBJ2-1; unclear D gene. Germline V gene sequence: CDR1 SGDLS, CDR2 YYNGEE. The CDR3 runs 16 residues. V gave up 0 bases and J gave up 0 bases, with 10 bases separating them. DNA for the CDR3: TGTGCCAGCAGCGTAGCTGGGGTGAGCTCCTACAATGAGCAGTTCTTC. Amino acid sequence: CASSVAGVSSYNEQFF.

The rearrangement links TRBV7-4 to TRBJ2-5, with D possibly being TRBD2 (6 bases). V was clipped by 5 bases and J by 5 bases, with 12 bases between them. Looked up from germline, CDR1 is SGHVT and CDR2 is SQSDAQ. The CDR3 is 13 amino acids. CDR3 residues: CASSPGTWETQYF. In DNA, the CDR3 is TGTGCCAGCAGCCCCGGGACTTGGGAGACCCAGTACTTC.

The CDR3 region is CASSQEREQYF. CDR3 DNA sequence: TGTGCCAGCAGCCAAGAAAGGGAGCAGTACTTC. The genes are TRBV3-1 (or the pseudogene TRBV3-2) and TRBJ2-7; D is unresolved. This CDR3 region has 11 residues. Trimming removed 0 bases at V and 7 bases at J, with 4 bases between. In germline, CDR1 is LGHDT, CDR2 YNNKEL (reference sequence).

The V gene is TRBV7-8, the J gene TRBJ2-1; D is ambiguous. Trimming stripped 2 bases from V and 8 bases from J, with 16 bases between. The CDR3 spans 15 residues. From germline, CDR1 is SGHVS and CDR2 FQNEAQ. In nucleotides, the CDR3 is TGTGCCAGCAGCTTAAGAGTGCCTGGGTCGGATGAGCAGTTCTTC. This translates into CASSLRVPGSDEQFF.

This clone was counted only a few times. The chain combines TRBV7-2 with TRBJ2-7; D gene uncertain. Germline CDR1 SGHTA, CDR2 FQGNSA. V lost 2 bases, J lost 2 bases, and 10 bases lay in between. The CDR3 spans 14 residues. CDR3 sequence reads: CASSLRAMTYEQYF. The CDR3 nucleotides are TGTGCCAGCAGCTTAAGGGCGATGACCTACGAGCAGTACTTC.

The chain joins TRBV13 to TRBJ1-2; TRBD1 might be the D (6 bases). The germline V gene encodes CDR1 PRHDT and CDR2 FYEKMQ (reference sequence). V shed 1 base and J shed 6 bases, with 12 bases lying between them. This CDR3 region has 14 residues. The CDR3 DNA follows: TGTGCCAGCAGCTTAGAACAGGGAGTGGATGGCTACACCTTC. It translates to CASSLEQGVDGYTF.

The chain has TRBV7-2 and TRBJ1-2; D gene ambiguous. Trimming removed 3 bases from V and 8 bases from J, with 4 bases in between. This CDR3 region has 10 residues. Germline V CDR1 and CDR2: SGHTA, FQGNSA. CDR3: CASSFQGYTF. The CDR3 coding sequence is TGTGCCAGCAGCTTTCAAGGCTACACCTTC.

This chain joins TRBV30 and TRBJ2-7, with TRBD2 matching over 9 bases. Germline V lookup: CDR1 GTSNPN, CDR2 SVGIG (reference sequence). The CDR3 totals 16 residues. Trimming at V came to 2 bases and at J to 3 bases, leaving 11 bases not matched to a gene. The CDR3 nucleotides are TGTGCCTGGAGTCCCAAAGGGACTAGCCCTGTCTACGAGCAGTACTTC. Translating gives CAWSPKGTSPVYEQYF.

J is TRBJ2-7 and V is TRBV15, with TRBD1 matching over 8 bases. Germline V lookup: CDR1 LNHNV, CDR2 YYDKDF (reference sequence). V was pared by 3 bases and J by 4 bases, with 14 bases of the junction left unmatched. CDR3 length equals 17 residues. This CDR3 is CATSSHLGQGKVYEQYF. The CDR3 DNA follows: TGTGCCACCAGCAGCCACCTCGGACAGGGCAAGGTGTACGAGCAGTACTTC.

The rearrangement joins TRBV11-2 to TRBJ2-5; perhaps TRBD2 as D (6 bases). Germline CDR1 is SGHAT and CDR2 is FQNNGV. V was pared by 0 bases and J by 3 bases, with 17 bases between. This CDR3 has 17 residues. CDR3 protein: CASSLDSWGVIEETQYF. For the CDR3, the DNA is TGTGCCAGCAGCTTAGACAGTTGGGGGGTGATTGAAGAGACCCAGTACTTC.

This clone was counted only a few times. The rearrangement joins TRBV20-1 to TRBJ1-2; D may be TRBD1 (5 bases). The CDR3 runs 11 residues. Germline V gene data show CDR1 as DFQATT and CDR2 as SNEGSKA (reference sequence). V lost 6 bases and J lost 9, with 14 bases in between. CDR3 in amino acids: CSASGTNSYTF. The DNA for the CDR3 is TGCAGTGCGTCCGGGACGAATAGCTACACCTTC.

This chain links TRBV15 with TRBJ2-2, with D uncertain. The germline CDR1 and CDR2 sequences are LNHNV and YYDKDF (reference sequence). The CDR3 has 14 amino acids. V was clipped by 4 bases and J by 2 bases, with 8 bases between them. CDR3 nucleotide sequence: TGTGCCACCAGCAACGGGCTAAACACCGGGGAGCTGTTTTTT. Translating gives CATSNGLNTGELFF.

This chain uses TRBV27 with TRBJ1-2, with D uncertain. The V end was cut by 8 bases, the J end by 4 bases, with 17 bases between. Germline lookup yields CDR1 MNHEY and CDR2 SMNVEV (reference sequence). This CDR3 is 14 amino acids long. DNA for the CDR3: TGTGCCAGCGGAACTCGCGGGAAGTCCTATGGCTACACCTTC. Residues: CASGTRGKSYGYTF.

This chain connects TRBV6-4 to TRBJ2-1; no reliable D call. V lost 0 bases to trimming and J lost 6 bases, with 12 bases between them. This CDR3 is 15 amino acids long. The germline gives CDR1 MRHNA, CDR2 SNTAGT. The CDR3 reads CASSDSRTVLNEQFF. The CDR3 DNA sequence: TGTGCCAGCAGTGACTCTCGTACAGTGCTCAATGAGCAGTTCTTC.

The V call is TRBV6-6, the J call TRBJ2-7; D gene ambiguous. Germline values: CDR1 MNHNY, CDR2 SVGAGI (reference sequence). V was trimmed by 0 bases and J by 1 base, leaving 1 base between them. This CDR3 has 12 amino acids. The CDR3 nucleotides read TGTGCCAGCAGTTACTCGTCCTACGAGCAGTACTTC. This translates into CASSYSSYEQYF.

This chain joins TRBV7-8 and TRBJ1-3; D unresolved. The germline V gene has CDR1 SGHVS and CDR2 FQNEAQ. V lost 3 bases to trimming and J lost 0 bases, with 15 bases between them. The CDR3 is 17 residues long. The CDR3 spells CASSFGRNYPSGNTIYF. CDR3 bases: TGTGCCAGCAGCTTCGGACGGAACTACCCCTCTGGAAACACCATATATTTT.

The CDR3, as DNA: TGTGCCAGTAGTATAGGACAGGAACTCTCCTACGAGCAGTACTTC. Amino acids: CASSIGQELSYEQYF. This chain connects TRBV19 to TRBJ2-7, with D possibly TRBD1 on 6 matching bases. Trimming stripped 1 base from V and 0 bases from J, with 10 bases between. This CDR3 contains 15 residues. CDR1 is LNHDA, CDR2 SQIVND, per germline (reference sequence).

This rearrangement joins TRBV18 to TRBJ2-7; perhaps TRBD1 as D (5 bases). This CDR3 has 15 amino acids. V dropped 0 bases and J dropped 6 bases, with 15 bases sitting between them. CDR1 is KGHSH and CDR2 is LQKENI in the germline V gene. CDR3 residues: CASSPPGREIPEQYF. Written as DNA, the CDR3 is TGTGCCAGCTCACCACCGGGCAGGGAAATCCCCGAGCAGTACTTC. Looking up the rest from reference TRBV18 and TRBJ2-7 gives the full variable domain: NAGVMQNPRHLVRRRGQEARLRCSPMKGHSHVYWYRQLPEEGLKFMVYLQKENIIDESGMPKERFSAEFPKEGPSILRIQQVVRGDSAAYFCASSPPGREIPEQYFGPGTRLTVT.